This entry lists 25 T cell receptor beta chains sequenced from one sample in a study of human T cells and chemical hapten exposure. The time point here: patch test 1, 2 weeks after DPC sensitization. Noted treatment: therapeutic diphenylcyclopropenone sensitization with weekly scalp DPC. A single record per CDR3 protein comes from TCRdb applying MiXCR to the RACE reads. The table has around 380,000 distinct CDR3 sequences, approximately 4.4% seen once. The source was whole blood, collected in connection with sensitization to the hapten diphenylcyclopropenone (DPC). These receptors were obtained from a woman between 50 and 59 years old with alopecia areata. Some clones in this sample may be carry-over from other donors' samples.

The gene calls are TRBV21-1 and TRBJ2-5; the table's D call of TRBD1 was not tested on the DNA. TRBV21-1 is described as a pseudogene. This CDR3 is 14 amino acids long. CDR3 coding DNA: TGTGCCAGCAGCAAGAGGGGGCGCGGGGAGACCCAGTACTTC. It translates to CASSKRGRGETQYF.

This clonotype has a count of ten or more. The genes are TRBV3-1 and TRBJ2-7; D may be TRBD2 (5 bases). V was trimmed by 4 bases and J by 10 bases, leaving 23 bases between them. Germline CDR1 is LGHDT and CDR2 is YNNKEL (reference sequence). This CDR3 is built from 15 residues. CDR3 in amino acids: CASSPGRAGNSRQYF. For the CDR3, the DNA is TGTGCCAGCAGCCCTGGGCGGGCGGGCAACTCACGCCAGTACTTC.

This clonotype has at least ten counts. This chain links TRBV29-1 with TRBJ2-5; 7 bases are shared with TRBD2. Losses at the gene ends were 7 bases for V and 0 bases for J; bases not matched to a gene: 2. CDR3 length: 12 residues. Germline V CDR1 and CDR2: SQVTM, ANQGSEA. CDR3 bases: TGCAGCGGTACTAGCGACCAAGAGACCCAGTACTTC. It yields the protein CSGTSDQETQYF.

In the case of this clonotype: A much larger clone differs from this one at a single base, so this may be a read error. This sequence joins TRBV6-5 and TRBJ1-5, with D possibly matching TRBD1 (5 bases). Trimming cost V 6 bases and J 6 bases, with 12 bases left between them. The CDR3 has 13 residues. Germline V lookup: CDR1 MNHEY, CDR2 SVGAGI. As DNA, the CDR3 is TGTGCCAGCAGCCTACAGGTTTGTCAGCCCCAGCATTTT. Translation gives CASSLQVCQPQHF.

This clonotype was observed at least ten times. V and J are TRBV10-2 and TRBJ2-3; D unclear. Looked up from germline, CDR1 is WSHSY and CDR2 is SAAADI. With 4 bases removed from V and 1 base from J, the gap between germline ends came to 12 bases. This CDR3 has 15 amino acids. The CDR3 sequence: CASSGRTEGTDTQYF. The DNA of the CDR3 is TGCGCCAGCAGTGGGCGAACTGAGGGCACAGATACGCAGTATTTT.

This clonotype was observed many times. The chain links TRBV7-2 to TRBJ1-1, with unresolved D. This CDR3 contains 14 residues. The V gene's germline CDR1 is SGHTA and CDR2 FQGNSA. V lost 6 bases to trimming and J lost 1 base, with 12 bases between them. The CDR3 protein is CASSPGSTNTEAFF. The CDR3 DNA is TGTGCCAGCAGTCCGGGTTCGACGAACACTGAAGCTTTCTTT.

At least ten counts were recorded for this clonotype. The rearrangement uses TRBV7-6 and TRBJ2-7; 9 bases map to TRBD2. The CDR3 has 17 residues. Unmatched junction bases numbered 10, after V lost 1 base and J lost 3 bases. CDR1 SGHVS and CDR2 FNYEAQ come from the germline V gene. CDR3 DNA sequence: TGTGCCAGCAGCTTAGAGGGGCCGGGACTAGCCGTCTACGAGCAGTACTTC. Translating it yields CASSLEGPGLAVYEQYF.

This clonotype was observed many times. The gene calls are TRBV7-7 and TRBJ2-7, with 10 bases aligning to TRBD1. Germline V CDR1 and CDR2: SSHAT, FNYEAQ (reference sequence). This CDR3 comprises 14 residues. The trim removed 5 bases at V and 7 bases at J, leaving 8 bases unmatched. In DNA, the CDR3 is TGTGCCAGCAGCCCGCGACAGGGGGCAAGGGAGCAGTACTTC. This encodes CASSPRQGAREQYF.

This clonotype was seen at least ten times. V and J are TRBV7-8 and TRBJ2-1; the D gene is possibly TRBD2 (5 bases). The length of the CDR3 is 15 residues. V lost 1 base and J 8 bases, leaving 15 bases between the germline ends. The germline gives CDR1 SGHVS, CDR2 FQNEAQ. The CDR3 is CASSLGLAPLHEQFF. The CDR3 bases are TGTGCCAGCAGCTTAGGGCTAGCTCCACTCCATGAGCAGTTCTTC.

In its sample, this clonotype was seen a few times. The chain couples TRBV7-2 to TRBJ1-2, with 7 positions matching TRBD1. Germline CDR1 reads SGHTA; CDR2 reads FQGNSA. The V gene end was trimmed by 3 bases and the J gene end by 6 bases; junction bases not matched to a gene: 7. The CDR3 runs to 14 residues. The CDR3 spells CASSFPTGTDGYTF. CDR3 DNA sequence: TGTGCCAGCAGCTTCCCCACCGGGACAGATGGCTACACCTTC. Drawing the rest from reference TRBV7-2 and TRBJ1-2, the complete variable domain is GAGVSQSPSNKVTEKGKDVELRCDPISGHTALYWYRQSLGQGLEFLIYFQGNSAPDKSGLPSDRFSAERTGGSVSTLTIQRTQQEDSAVYLCASSFPTGTDGYTFGSGTRLTVV.

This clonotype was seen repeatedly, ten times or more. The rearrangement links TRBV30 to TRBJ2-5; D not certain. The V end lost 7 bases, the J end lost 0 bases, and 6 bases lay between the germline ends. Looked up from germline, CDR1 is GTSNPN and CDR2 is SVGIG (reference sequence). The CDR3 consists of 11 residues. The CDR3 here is CAYAYQETQYF. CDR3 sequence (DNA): TGTGCCTACGCGTACCAAGAGACCCAGTACTTC.

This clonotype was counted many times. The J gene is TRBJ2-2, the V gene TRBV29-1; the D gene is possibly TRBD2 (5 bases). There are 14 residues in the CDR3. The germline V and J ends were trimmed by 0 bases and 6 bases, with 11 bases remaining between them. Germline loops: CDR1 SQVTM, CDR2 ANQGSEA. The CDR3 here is CSVEEGVGAGELFF. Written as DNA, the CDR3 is TGCAGCGTTGAAGAAGGAGTCGGGGCCGGGGAGCTGTTTTTT.

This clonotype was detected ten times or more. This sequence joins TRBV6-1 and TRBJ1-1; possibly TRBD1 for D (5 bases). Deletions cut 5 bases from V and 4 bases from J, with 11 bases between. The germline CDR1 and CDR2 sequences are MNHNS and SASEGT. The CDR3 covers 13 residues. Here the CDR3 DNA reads TGTGCCAGCAGTTATGCGGGGGTCACTGAAGCTTTCTTT. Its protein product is CASSYAGVTEAFF.

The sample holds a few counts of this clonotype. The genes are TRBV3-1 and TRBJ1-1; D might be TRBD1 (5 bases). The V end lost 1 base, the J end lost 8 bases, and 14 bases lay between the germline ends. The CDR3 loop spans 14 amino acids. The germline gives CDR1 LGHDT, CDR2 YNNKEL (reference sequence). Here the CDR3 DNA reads TGTGCCAGCAGCCAAGGGTCCTCTCGGACAGAAGCTTTCTTT. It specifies CASSQGSSRTEAFF.

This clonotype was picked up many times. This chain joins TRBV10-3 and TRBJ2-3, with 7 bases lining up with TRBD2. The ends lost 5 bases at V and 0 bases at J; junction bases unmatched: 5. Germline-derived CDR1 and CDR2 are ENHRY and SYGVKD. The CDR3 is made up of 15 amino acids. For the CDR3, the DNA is TGTGCCATCAGTAAGGGACTAACTAGCACAGATACGCAGTATTTT. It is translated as CAISKGLTSTDTQYF.

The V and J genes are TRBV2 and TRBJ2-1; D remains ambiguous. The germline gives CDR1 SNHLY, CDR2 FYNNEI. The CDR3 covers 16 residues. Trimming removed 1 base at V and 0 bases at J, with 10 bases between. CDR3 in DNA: TGTGCCAGCAGTGAAGGTACACCGAGCTCCTACAATGAGCAGTTCTTC. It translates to CASSEGTPSSYNEQFF. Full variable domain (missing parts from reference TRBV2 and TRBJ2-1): EPEVTQTPSHQVTQMGQEVILRCVPISNHLYFYWYRQILGQKVEFLVSFYNNEISEKSEIFDDQFSVERPDGSNFTLKIRSTKLEDSAMYFCASSEGTPSSYNEQFFGPGTRLTVL.

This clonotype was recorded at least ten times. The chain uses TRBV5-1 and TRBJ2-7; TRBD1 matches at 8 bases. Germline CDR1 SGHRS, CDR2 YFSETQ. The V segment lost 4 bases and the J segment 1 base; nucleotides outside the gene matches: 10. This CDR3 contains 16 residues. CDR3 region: CASSVTGDGVSYEQYF. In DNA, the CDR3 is TGCGCCAGCAGCGTGACAGGGGATGGGGTTTCCTACGAGCAGTACTTC.

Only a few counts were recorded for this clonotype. DNA of the CDR3: TGTGCCAGCAGTTTACGGGGGGTCTCTGAAGCTTTCTTT. It yields the protein CASSLRGVSEAFF. This chain joins TRBV6-5 and TRBJ1-1, with a tentative D call TRBD1 (5 bases). Germline values: CDR1 MNHEY, CDR2 SVGAGI. This CDR3 region has 13 residues. V was shortened by 4 bases and J by 6 bases, with 12 bases between the two germline ends.

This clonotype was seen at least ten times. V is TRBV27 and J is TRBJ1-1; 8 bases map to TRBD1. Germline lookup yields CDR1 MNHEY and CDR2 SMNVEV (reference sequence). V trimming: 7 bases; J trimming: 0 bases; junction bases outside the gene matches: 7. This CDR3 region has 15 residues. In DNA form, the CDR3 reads TGTGCCAGCAAAGCCGGACAGGGCATGAACACTGAAGCTTTCTTT. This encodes CASKAGQGMNTEAFF.

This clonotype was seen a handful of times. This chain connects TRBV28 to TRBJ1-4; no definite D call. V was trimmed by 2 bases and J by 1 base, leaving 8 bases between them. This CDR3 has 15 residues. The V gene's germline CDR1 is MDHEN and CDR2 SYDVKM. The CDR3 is CASSLDPGTNEKLFF. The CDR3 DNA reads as TGTGCCAGCAGTTTAGATCCAGGAACTAATGAAAAACTGTTTTTT.

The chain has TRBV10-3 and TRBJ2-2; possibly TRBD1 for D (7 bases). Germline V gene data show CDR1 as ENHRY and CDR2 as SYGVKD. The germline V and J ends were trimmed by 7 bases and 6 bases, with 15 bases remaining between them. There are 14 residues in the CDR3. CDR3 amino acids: CAITPGQRAGELFF. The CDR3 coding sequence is TGTGCCATCACCCCGGGACAGCGGGCCGGGGAGCTGTTTTTT.

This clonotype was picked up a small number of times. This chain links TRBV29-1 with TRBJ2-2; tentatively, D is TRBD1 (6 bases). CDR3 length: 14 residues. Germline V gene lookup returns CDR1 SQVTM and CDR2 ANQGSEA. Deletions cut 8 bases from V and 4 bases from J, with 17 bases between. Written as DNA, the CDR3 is TGCAGCCACCTATCAGGGGCTGGCACCGGGGAGCTGTTTTTT. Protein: CSHLSGAGTGELFF.

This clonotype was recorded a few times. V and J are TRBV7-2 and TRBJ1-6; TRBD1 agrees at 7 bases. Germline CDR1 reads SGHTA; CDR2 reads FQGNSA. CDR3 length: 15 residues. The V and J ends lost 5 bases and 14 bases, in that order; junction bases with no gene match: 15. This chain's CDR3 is CASSTAHRQGGALHF. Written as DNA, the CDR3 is TGTGCCAGCAGCACCGCTCATCGACAGGGAGGAGCCCTCCACTTT.

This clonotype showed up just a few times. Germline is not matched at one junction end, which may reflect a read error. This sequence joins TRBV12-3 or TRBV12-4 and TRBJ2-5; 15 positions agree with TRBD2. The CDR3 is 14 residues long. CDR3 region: CASSLGTSGGPDVF. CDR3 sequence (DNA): TGTGCCAGCAGTTTGGGGACTAGCGGGGGGCCCGACGTCTTC.

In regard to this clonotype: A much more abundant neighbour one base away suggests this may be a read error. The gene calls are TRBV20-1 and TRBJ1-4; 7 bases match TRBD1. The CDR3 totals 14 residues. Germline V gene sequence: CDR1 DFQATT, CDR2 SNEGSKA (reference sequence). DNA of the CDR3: TGCAGTGCTAACCCGGGACAGCCGAAAGAAAAACTGTATTTT. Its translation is CSANPGQPKEKLYF.